The clone carrying this T cell receptor beta chain was observed a single time. What it binds is unknown. CDR1 SGHVS and CDR2 FQNEAQ come from the germline V gene. Trimming cost V 5 bases and J 4 bases; bases outside gene matches: 5. This CDR3 is built from 14 residues. The data belong to a study of long-term antiretroviral therapy in people with HIV. Study-level points and caveats: Patients on ART gained diversity, which nonetheless stayed below transplant donor controls. Clones with expansion before ART led the repertoire at all time points.

immunoSEQ v3.0 was run at survey level. Sequencing was performed with immunoSEQ multiplex PCR; in TCRdb, only in-frame clones are kept and a portion is missing. The table shows about 14,000 clones, with about 79% occurring only once. Prior to DNA extraction, the samples held roughly 1-10 million cryopreserved PBMC. The clonotype originates from a man aged 25 to 40 with HIV. This chain joins TRBV7-8 and TRBJ1-5; 7 bases fit TRBD1. Sample: unsorted PBMCs, taken 0.4 years after starting antiretroviral therapy. The CDR3 is CASSTGTANQPQHF. CDR3 coding DNA: TGTGCCAGCAGCACAGGGACAGCTAATCAGCCCCAGCATTTT.